This TCR beta chain was retrieved from a study of T cell responses to AZD1222 COVID-19 vaccine. Findings and limits, study-wide: Most donors were white British and more were female, and clonal diversity was possibly underestimated. Spike-specific TCR repertoires showed rising breadth and depth after two AZD1222 doses. The reported proportion of spike-specific TCRs targeting unmutated variant regions was nearly half.

Sequencing used immunoSEQ multiplex PCR; TCRdb keeps in-frame clones, though not all of them. The sample holds 150,000 or so clones; roughly 90% are singletons and the top ten take approximately 17%. The sample holds one count of this clone. Its antigen remains unidentified. Germline-derived CDR1 and CDR2 are SGHRS and YFSETQ. The junction had 4 bases not matched to a gene; V was cut back by 0 bases and J by 2 bases. The CDR3 totals 16 residues. This specimen was peripheral blood, taken on day 0 of AZD1222 vaccination. This TCR derives from an adult in good health. The J gene is TRBJ2-1, the V gene TRBV5-1; the match to TRBD2 covers 8 bases. This chain's CDR3 is CASSLEAGVTYNEQFF. The CDR3 nucleotides read TGCGCCAGCAGCTTGGAAGCGGGAGTGACCTACAATGAGCAGTTCTTC.